This entry lists 5 T cell receptor beta chains sequenced from one sample in a study of monozygotic twins with cystic fibrosis. Using immunoSEQ multiplex PCR, the repertoire was profiled, and TCRdb retains in-frame clones only, with some absent. Of 7,000 to 9,500 clones in the sample, 85% to 95% are singletons; the top ten hold under 0.65%. What was sequenced was blood. These receptors were taken from a boy aged 2 to 9 with cystic fibrosis.

This chain uses TRBV7-2 with TRBJ1-5; 8 bases map to TRBD1. J gave up 4 bases and V 6 bases, and 8 bases lay outside the gene matches. The CDR3 runs 15 residues. Germline V lookup: CDR1 SGHTA, CDR2 FQGNSA. CDR3 amino acids: CASSPTGGLNQPQHF. The CDR3 DNA is TGTGCCAGCAGTCCAACAGGGGGTTTAAATCAGCCCCAGCATTTT.

The V call is TRBV9, the J call TRBJ2-5; 10 bases agree with TRBD1. The germline gives CDR1 SGDLS, CDR2 YYNGEE. The V and J ends lost 0 bases and 5 bases, in that order; junction bases with no gene match: 7. This CDR3 contains 16 residues. The CDR3: CASSVGGQGSGETQYF. For the CDR3, the DNA is TGTGCCAGCAGCGTAGGGGGACAGGGGAGCGGGGAGACCCAGTACTTC. The full variable domain, its missing parts supplied by reference TRBV9 and TRBJ2-5, is DSGVTQTPKHLITATGQRVTLRCSPRSGDLSVYWYQQSLDQGLQFLIQYYNGEERAKGNILERFSAQQFPDLHSELNLSSLELGDSALYFCASSVGGQGSGETQYFGPGTRLLVL.

The chain couples TRBV5-4 to TRBJ1-5; a weak D match, TRBD1 (5 bases). Trimming removed 4 bases from V and 4 bases from J, with 12 bases in between. The CDR3 is made up of 14 amino acids. The germline CDR1 and CDR2 sequences are SGHNT and YYREEE (reference sequence). CDR3 amino acids: CASSLDRINQPQHF. In DNA form, the CDR3 reads TGTGCCAGCAGCCTCGACAGAATAAATCAGCCCCAGCATTTT. Combining the CDR3 with reference TRBV5-4 and TRBJ1-5 gives the whole variable domain ETGVTQSPTHLIKTRGQQVTLRCSSQSGHNTVSWYQQALGQGPQFIFQYYREEENGRGNFPPRFSGLQFPNYSSELNVNALELDDSALYLCASSLDRINQPQHFGDGTRLSIL.

The chain carries TRBV2 and TRBJ1-4; D is ambiguous. CDR3 length: 15 amino acids. V was trimmed by 6 bases and J by 7 bases, leaving 18 bases between them. The germline gives CDR1 SNHLY, CDR2 FYNNEI. The DNA for the CDR3 is TGTGCCAGCAGGCCTATTGCTGTAGGGAGTGAAAAACTGTTTTTT. Its translation: CASRPIAVGSEKLFF.

This clone was detected once. The chain joins TRBV11-1 to TRBJ1-1; 9 nucleotides match TRBD1. Germline lookup yields CDR1 SGHAT and CDR2 FQDESV (reference sequence). Trimming cost V 1 base and J 7 bases; bases outside gene matches: 4. This CDR3 spans 14 amino acids. Here the CDR3 reads CASSLGGTGNEAFF. Here the CDR3 DNA reads TGTGCCAGCAGCTTAGGCGGGACAGGGAATGAAGCTTTCTTT.